This TCR beta chain was recorded in a study of blood T cell repertoires in COVID-19. V lost 2 bases to trimming and J lost 6 bases, with 15 bases between them. Germline lookup yields CDR1 SGHNT and CDR2 YYREEE (reference sequence). This CDR3 is 14 amino acids long. Sequenced by immunoSEQ multiplex PCR; TCRdb stores in-frame clones only, minus some. The sample shows tens of thousands of clones, roughly 85% of them seen only once. The sequence was collected from a human donor in a cohort sampled during active COVID-19. The sample was peripheral blood. This chain links TRBV5-4 with TRBJ2-7; weak D call: TRBD2 (7 bases). This chain's CDR3 is CASSFKRGAGEQYF. DNA of the CDR3: TGTGCCAGCAGCTTCAAACGGGGGGCCGGCGAGCAGTACTTC.